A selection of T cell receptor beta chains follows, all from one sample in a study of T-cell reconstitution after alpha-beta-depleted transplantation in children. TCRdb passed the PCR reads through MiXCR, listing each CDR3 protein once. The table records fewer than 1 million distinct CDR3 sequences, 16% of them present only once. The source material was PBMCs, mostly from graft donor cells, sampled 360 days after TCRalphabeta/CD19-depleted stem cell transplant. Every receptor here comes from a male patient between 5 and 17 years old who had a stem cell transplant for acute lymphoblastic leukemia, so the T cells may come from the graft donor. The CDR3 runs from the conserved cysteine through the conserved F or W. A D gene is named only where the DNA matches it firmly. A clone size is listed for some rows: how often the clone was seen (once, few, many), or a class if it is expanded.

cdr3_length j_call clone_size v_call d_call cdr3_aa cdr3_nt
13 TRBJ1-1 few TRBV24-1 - CATSDPTSGEAFF TGTGCCACCAGTGATCCCACCTCGGGGGAAGCTTTCTTT
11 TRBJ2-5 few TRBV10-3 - CAISPGEAQYF TGTGCCATCAGTCCCGGTGAGGCCCAGTACTTC
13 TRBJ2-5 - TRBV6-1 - CASSEYQAETQYF TGTGCCAGCAGTGAATACCAAGCGGAGACCCAGTACTTC
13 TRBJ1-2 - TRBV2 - CASSEALLYGYTF TGTGCCAGCAGTGAAGCGTTGCTATATGGCTACACCTTC
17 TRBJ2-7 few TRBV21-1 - CASGLRGTGRTTYEQYF TGTGCCAGCGGCCTAAGGGGGACAGGAAGGACGACCTACGAGCAGTACTTC
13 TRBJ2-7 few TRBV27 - CASSLSQGLLQYF TGTGCCAGCAGTTTAAGTCAGGGTCTGCTACAGTACTTC
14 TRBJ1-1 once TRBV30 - CAWNFGRRGTEAFF TGTGCCTGGAACTTTGGCCGACGGGGGACTGAAGCTTTCTTT
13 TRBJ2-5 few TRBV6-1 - CASSAQRRETQYF TGTGCCAGCAGTGCACAGCGACGGGAGACCCAGTACTTC
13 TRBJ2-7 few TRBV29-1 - CSVGGSSSYEQYF TGCAGCGTTGGGGGGTCAAGCTCCTACGAGCAGTACTTC
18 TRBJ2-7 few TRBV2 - CASSEKIDLGPPSYEQYF TGTGCCAGCAGTGAAAAGATAGACTTGGGACCCCCTTCCTACGAGCAGTACTTC
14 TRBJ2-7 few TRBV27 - CASSNPGRRYEQYF TGTGCCAGCAGTAATCCGGGACGGCGCTACGAGCAGTACTTC
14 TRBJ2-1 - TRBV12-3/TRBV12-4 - CASRTWDSRNEQFF TGTGCCAGCAGGACCTGGGATTCGCGCAATGAGCAGTTCTTC
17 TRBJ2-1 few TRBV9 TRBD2 CASSVRTGLSTVGEQFF TGTGCCAGCAGCGTGAGAACGGGACTAAGCACAGTTGGTGAGCAGTTCTTC
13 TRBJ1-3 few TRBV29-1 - CSVEALSGNTIYF TGCAGCGTTGAAGCGCTATCTGGAAACACCATATATTTT
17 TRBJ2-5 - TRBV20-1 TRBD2 CSAREGTSGRAAETQYF TGCAGTGCTAGAGAGGGGACTAGCGGGAGAGCGGCAGAGACCCAGTACTTC
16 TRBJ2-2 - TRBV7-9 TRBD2 CASSLGLGGSPGELFF TGTGCCAGCAGCCTTGGACTAGGTGGCAGCCCCGGGGAGCTGTTTTTT
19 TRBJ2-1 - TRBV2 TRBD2 CARSPGTSGSYSSYNEQFF TGTGCCCGCAGTCCCGGGACTAGCGGGAGCTACAGCTCCTACAATGAGCAGTTCTTC
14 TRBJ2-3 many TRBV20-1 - CSAQADPYTDTQYF TGCAGTGCTCAAGCGGATCCATACACAGATACGCAGTATTTT
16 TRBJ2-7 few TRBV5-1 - CASSRRQGQFVYEQYF TGCGCCAGCAGCCGACGACAAGGCCAGTTCGTCTACGAGCAGTACTTC
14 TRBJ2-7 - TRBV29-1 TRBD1 CSAQIGQGVGEQYF TGCAGCGCCCAGATAGGACAGGGAGTGGGAGAGCAGTACTTC
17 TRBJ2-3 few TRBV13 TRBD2 CASSRPYSGRVVDTQYF TGTGCCAGCAGCCGACCATATAGCGGGAGGGTGGTAGATACGCAGTATTTT
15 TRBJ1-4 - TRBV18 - CASSPQRDMLEKLFF TGTGCCAGCTCACCGCAGCGGGACATGTTGGAAAAACTGTTTTTT
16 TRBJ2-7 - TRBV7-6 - CASSLEGGLPTYEQYF TGTGCCAGCAGCTTAGAGGGTGGACTCCCCACCTACGAGCAGTACTTC
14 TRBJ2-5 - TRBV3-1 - CASSQMAYQETQYF TGTGCCAGCAGCCAAATGGCGTACCAAGAGACCCAGTACTTC
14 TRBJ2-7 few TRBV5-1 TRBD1 CASTWDRGAYEQYF TGCGCCAGCACTTGGGACAGGGGCGCCTACGAGCAGTACTTC